The 10 T cell receptor beta chains reported below all come from one sample, sequenced in a study of Ad26.COV2.S vaccination and SARS-CoV-2 variants. Described treatment: some 20 received Ad26.COV2.S at low or high dose, single or two shots; about 5 received placebo; per-sample allocation not given. The investigators took samples on day 63 after the first vaccine or placebo injection. Clones were read by immunoSEQ multiplex PCR, and TCRdb kept only the in-frame ones, dropping some. The table has over 450,000 clones, 89% seen once. Sequenced here: peripheral blood, sampled in a trial of Ad26.COV2.S vaccine versus placebo. Every receptor here comes from a person between 18 and 60 years old who received the Ad26.COV2.S COVID-19 vaccine or a placebo.

The chain couples TRBV19 to TRBJ1-1; a possible D gene is TRBD1 (6 bases). The V and J ends lost 1 base and 1 base respectively, with 16 bases between them. The CDR3 runs 17 residues. Germline CDR1 and CDR2: LNHDA and SQIVND (reference sequence). This chain's CDR3 is CASSIVMKDRKNTEAFF. CDR3 DNA sequence: TGTGCCAGTAGTATAGTGATGAAAGACAGGAAGAACACTGAAGCTTTCTTT.

This chain connects TRBV5-1 to TRBJ2-3; 9 positions match TRBD2. This CDR3 has 16 residues. The trim removed 9 bases at V and 5 bases at J, leaving 16 bases unmatched. In germline, CDR1 is SGHRS, CDR2 YFSETQ. CDR3 region: CATSGGSGSTKDTQYF. In DNA, the CDR3 is TGCGCCACTTCGGGGGGTAGCGGGAGTACTAAAGATACGCAGTATTTT.

The sample holds one count of this clone. The rearrangement joins TRBV4-3 to TRBJ2-1, with 9 bases aligning to TRBD2. The CDR3 consists of 16 residues. V trimming: 0 bases; J trimming: 8 bases; junction bases outside the gene matches: 8. Germline loops: CDR1 LGHNA, CDR2 YSLEER. The CDR3 bases are TGCGCCAGCAGCCAAGAATGGGCCCTAGCGGGGTATGAGCAGTTCTTC. Encoded protein: CASSQEWALAGYEQFF.

The chain combines TRBV27 with TRBJ2-6; 9 bases map to TRBD1. The junction had 7 bases not matched to a gene; V was cut back by 5 bases and J by 2 bases. CDR1 is MNHEY, CDR2 SMNVEV, per germline (reference sequence). This CDR3 has 17 residues. CDR3 in amino acids: CASSTYRDRAGANVLTF. The CDR3 DNA is TGTGCCAGCAGTACCTACAGGGACAGGGCTGGGGCCAACGTCCTGACTTTC.

This chain connects TRBV7-2 to TRBJ2-7; no clear D gene. V was trimmed by 1 base and J by 6 bases, leaving 13 bases between them. Germline CDR1 is SGHTA and CDR2 is FQGNSA. The CDR3 covers 14 residues. CDR3 sequence (DNA): TGTGCCAGCAGCTTAGGGTCGGGCGGTTTCGAGCAGTACTTC. This encodes CASSLGSGGFEQYF. The full variable domain, with the rest looked up from reference TRBV7-2 and TRBJ2-7, is GAGVSQSPSNKVTEKGKDVELRCDPISGHTALYWYRQSLGQGLEFLIYFQGNSAPDKSGLPSDRFSAERTGGSVSTLTIQRTQQEDSAVYLCASSLGSGGFEQYFGPGTRLTVT.

V is TRBV28 and J is TRBJ2-3, with D maybe TRBD2 (5 bases). This CDR3 has 16 residues. V gave up 5 bases and J gave up 0 bases, with 15 bases separating them. Germline loops: CDR1 MDHEN, CDR2 SYDVKM. The CDR3 sequence: CASSRRGLSSTDTQYF. In DNA form, the CDR3 reads TGTGCCAGCAGTCGGAGAGGACTTTCTAGCACAGATACGCAGTATTTT.

This chain links TRBV11-2 with TRBJ1-1, with TRBD1 matching 7 bases. Germline values: CDR1 SGHAT, CDR2 FQNNGV. Germline trimming cut 5 bases from V and 2 bases from J; bases unmatched to any gene: 5. The CDR3 covers 14 residues. CDR3 coding DNA: TGTGCCAGCAGCCCCGGGACAGCAAACACTGAAGCTTTCTTT. It codes for CASSPGTANTEAFF.

This clone has a handful of counts. The chain has TRBV14 and TRBJ2-7; 7 bases are a match to TRBD1. This CDR3 comprises 12 residues. Germline CDR1 and CDR2: SGHDN and FVKESK. V was pared by 4 bases and J by 9 bases, with 6 bases of the junction left unmatched. The CDR3 coding sequence is TGTGCCAGCAGCCTTACCCGGGACAGGCAGTACTTC. Its translation: CASSLTRDRQYF.

Comments on this clone: Relative to the germline gene, one junction end is altered; a read error may explain this. V and J are TRBV7-7 and TRBJ1-5, with TRBD1 as a possible D gene (6 bases). The CDR3 is 19 amino acids. The V gene's germline CDR1 is SSHAT and CDR2 FNYEAQ (reference sequence). The CDR3 here is CASSLDPPPTGADNQPQHF. The CDR3 DNA is TGTGCTAGCAGCTTAGATCCGCCTCCCACGGGGGCGGACAATCAGCCCCAGCATTTT.

V usage is TRBV19 and J usage is TRBJ1-5; 7 nucleotides match TRBD1. Germline V gene data show CDR1 as LNHDA and CDR2 as SQIVND (reference sequence). This CDR3 region has 14 residues. V lost 4 bases and J lost 9; bases outside the gene matches: 9. Here the CDR3 DNA reads TGTGCCAGTAGTACCGACAGGGCCGGTAGGCCCCAGCATTTT. Protein product: CASSTDRAGRPQHF.